What follows are 23 T cell receptor beta chains derived from one specimen sequenced in a study of shared clonotypes between healthy human individuals. Assay used: immunoSEQ multiplex PCR; TCRdb lists only in-frame clones, some missing. The sample gives about 2.1 million clones, just over 90% of which show up once; about 1.7% is in the top ten. Naive CD8 populations comprised CD45RO-negative cells positively selected for CCR7, excluding terminally differentiated effector memory CD45RA+ cells. Sample: naive CD8+ T cells from PBMCs. Receptor source: a man younger than 35 in good health. Some clones in this sample may be carry-over from other donors' samples.

This clone was picked up one time. V is TRBV20-1 and J is TRBJ2-1; D is ambiguous. This CDR3 has 11 amino acids. The germline V gene has CDR1 DFQATT and CDR2 SNEGSKA (reference sequence). The V gene lost 3 bases and the J gene lost 7 bases, with 7 bases spanning the gap. The CDR3 loop is CSASWANEQFF. In DNA, the CDR3 is TGCAGTGCTAGTTGGGCGAATGAGCAGTTCTTC.

The rearrangement joins TRBV29-1 to TRBJ1-5, with a tentative D call TRBD1 (5 bases). Germline V lookup: CDR1 SQVTM, CDR2 ANQGSEA. This CDR3 contains 14 residues. Trimming shortened V by 4 bases and J by 0 bases, and 10 bases separated the two germline ends. The CDR3 protein is CSVGDAYSNQPQHF. The DNA for the CDR3 is TGCAGCGTTGGGGACGCCTATAGCAATCAGCCCCAGCATTTT. The full variable domain, its missing parts supplied by reference TRBV29-1 and TRBJ1-5, is SAVISQKPSRDICQRGTSLTIQCQVDSQVTMMFWYRQQPGQSLTLIATANQGSEATYESGFVIDKFPISRPNLTFSTLTVSNMSPEDSSIYLCSVGDAYSNQPQHFGDGTRLSIL.

V is TRBV4-2 and J is TRBJ1-2; D possibly corresponds to TRBD1 (6 bases). The CDR3 is 14 residues long. With 8 bases removed from V and 6 bases from J, the gap between germline ends came to 19 bases. Per the germline V gene, CDR1 is LGHNA and CDR2 is YNFKEQ. CDR3 DNA: TGTGCCAGCCGAAACCGCGGGGGGCAGGATGGCTACACCTTC. Its protein is CASRNRGGQDGYTF.

This sequence joins TRBV4-3 and TRBJ2-6; the match to TRBD1 covers 7 bases. Germline values: CDR1 LGHNA, CDR2 YSLEER. After removal of 0 bases from V and 0 bases from J, the junction contained 8 bases not matched to a gene. The CDR3 contains 19 residues. CDR3 nucleotides: TGCGCCAGCAGCCAAGAGTCTGACAGGGATTACTCTGGGGCCAACGTCCTGACTTTC. It codes for CASSQESDRDYSGANVLTF.

This chain links TRBV27 with TRBJ1-3; D remains unclear. Germline V gene sequence: CDR1 MNHEY, CDR2 SMNVEV (reference sequence). The CDR3 is 16 residues long. Trimming removed 6 bases from V and 0 bases from J, with 15 bases in between. This CDR3 reads CASSSGFPSSGNTIYF. In nucleotides, the CDR3 is TGTGCCAGCAGCTCCGGTTTTCCTTCCTCTGGAAACACCATATATTTT.

The chain recombines TRBV28 with TRBJ1-1; TRBD1 aligns across 7 bases. Germline V gives CDR1 MDHEN, CDR2 SYDVKM. CDR3 size: 15 residues. V shed 8 bases, J shed 1 base, and the junction held 10 bases outside the gene matches. CDR3: CASQNGDRQNTEAFF. As DNA, the CDR3 is TGTGCCAGCCAAAACGGGGACAGACAGAACACTGAAGCTTTCTTT.

The chain uses TRBV5-6 and TRBJ2-7, with D maybe TRBD1 (6 bases). The germline CDR1 and CDR2 sequences are SGHDT and YYEEEE. This CDR3 spans 16 amino acids. Trimming removed 3 bases from V and 0 bases from J, with 16 bases in between. CDR3 DNA: TGTGCCAGCAGCTCATTCTGGGGGCAGAGCTCCTACGAGCAGTACTTC. It yields the protein CASSSFWGQSSYEQYF. The full variable domain, its missing parts supplied by reference TRBV5-6 and TRBJ2-7, is DAGVTQSPTHLIKTRGQQVTLRCSPKSGHDTVSWYQQALGQGPQFIFQYYEEEERQRGNFPDRFSGHQFPNYSSELNVNALLLGDSALYLCASSSFWGQSSYEQYFGPGTRLTVT.

The gene calls are TRBV28 and TRBJ2-7; either TRBD1 or TRBD2 may fit D (5 bases each). The CDR3 runs 16 residues. Germline values: CDR1 MDHEN, CDR2 SYDVKM. The ends were cut back, 6 bases at V and 5 bases at J, with 23 bases in the middle. The chain's CDR3 is CASRGTLGAFEDEQYF. CDR3 sequence (DNA): TGTGCCAGCAGGGGGACCCTTGGGGCGTTTGAGGACGAGCAGTACTTC. Based on the CDR3 plus reference TRBV28 and TRBJ2-7, the full variable domain is DVKVTQSSRYLVKRTGEKVFLECVQDMDHENMFWYRQDPGLGLRLIYFSYDVKMKEKGDIPEGYSVSREKKERFSLILESASTNQTSMYLCASRGTLGAFEDEQYFGPGTRLTVT.

The gene calls are TRBV4-1 and TRBJ1-2, with no clear D. Germline V gene sequence: CDR1 MGHRA, CDR2 YSYEKL. This CDR3 has 14 residues. Between the trimmed V and J ends, which lost 6 bases and 5 bases, there was a span of 16 bases. The CDR3 loop is CASRGATRKYGYTF. The CDR3 nucleotides read TGCGCCAGCAGGGGCGCGACCCGCAAATATGGCTACACCTTC.

For the CDR3, the DNA is TGTGCCAGCAGCGAACCCCGGCAGGCGGGAGGACGAATAGATACGCAGTATTTT. It translates to CASSEPRQAGGRIDTQYF. This chain uses TRBV9 with TRBJ2-3; 8 bases align to TRBD2. CDR1 is SGDLS and CDR2 is YYNGEE in the germline V gene. The ends lost 3 bases at V and 5 bases at J; junction bases unmatched: 17. The CDR3 covers 18 residues.

The chain couples TRBV5-1 to TRBJ1-5; 8 bases align to TRBD1. The trim removed 3 bases at V and 0 bases at J, leaving 5 bases unmatched. CDR1 SGHRS and CDR2 YFSETQ come from the germline V gene. The CDR3 length is 16 residues. CDR3: CASSWTGPYSNQPQHF. CDR3 DNA: TGCGCCAGCAGCTGGACAGGGCCCTATAGCAATCAGCCCCAGCATTTT.

The J gene is TRBJ2-7, the V gene TRBV15; D gene uncertain. The germline V gene encodes CDR1 LNHNV and CDR2 YYDKDF (reference sequence). The CDR3 has 11 residues. V dropped 1 base and J dropped 5 bases, with 3 bases sitting between them. The CDR3 DNA is TGTGCCACCAGCAGAGGGGACGAGCAGTACTTC. As protein: CATSRGDEQYF. The whole variable domain, remainder taken from reference TRBV15 and TRBJ2-7, is DAMVIQNPRYQVTQFGKPVTLSCSQTLNHNVMYWYQQKSSQAPKLLFHYYDKDFNNEADTPDNFQSRRPNTSFCFLDIRSPGLGDTAMYLCATSRGDEQYFGPGTRLTVT.

CDR3 in amino acids: CASSEQQGKSNQPQHF. The CDR3 coding sequence is TGCGCCAGCAGCGAACAACAGGGGAAGAGCAATCAGCCCCAGCATTTT. The chain recombines TRBV4-1 with TRBJ1-5; 7 positions match TRBD1. Germline CDR1 MGHRA, CDR2 YSYEKL. There are 16 residues in the CDR3. With 5 bases clipped from V and 1 base from J, the junction kept 8 bases outside the gene matches.

This chain joins TRBV27 and TRBJ2-7; the D gene is possibly TRBD2 (6 bases). CDR3 length equals 15 residues. Germline V gene data show CDR1 as MNHEY and CDR2 as SMNVEV (reference sequence). V was trimmed by 5 bases and J by 4 bases, leaving 18 bases between them. Written as DNA, the CDR3 is TGTGCCAGCAGTGGAAGTGGGGGACTGATATACGAGCAGTACTTC. Residues: CASSGSGGLIYEQYF.

The chain uses TRBV5-1 and TRBJ1-3; weak D call: TRBD1 (5 bases). Germline lookup yields CDR1 SGHRS and CDR2 YFSETQ. V was trimmed by 0 bases and J by 4 bases, leaving 11 bases between them. The CDR3 extends over 15 amino acids. CDR3 loop: CASSLDAGTGNTIYF. For the CDR3, the DNA is TGCGCCAGCAGCTTGGATGCGGGGACGGGAAACACCATATATTTT.

The chain employs TRBV7-9 and TRBJ1-2; D not resolved. The CDR3 totals 14 residues. Germline-derived CDR1 and CDR2 are SEHNR and FQNEAQ (reference sequence). V gave up 1 base and J gave up 2 bases, with 8 bases separating them. CDR3 region: CASSLGHLNYGYTF. Here the CDR3 DNA reads TGTGCCAGCAGCTTAGGGCACTTAAACTATGGCTACACCTTC.

The rearrangement uses TRBV7-8 and TRBJ1-1; D is unresolved. The V end lost 5 bases, the J end lost 2 bases, and 9 bases lay between the germline ends. The germline V gene encodes CDR1 SGHVS and CDR2 FQNEAQ. The CDR3 is made up of 13 amino acids. In DNA, the CDR3 is TGTGCCAGCAGCCCTAGTCTTAACACTGAAGCTTTCTTT. Residues: CASSPSLNTEAFF.

The chain employs TRBV11-2 and TRBJ2-1; TRBD1 agrees at 9 bases. The CDR3 covers 16 residues. CDR1 and CDR2 (germline): SGHAT, FQNNGV. V lost 4 bases and J lost 8; bases outside the gene matches: 12. The CDR3 DNA reads as TGTGCCAGCAGCTCATACGATCGGACAGGGGCAGATGAGCAGTTCTTC. Encoded protein: CASSSYDRTGADEQFF.

The chain employs TRBV4-1 and TRBJ2-7; 9 nucleotides line up with TRBD1. V lost 4 bases and J lost 5; bases outside the gene matches: 12. Germline V gene sequence: CDR1 MGHRA, CDR2 YSYEKL. This CDR3 has 16 residues. Here the CDR3 reads CASSLQPGQGAHEQYF. DNA for the CDR3: TGCGCCAGCAGCCTCCAACCGGGACAGGGCGCGCACGAGCAGTACTTC.

The rearrangement joins TRBV27 to TRBJ2-3; D unresolved. Trimming shortened V by 6 bases and J by 2 bases, and 9 bases separated the two germline ends. Germline V gene sequence: CDR1 MNHEY, CDR2 SMNVEV (reference sequence). The CDR3 spans 13 residues. CDR3 nucleotide sequence: TGTGCCAGCAGGACCGTTAACACAGATACGCAGTATTTT. Translating it yields CASRTVNTDTQYF.

This sequence joins TRBV28 and TRBJ2-7, with 7 bases lining up with TRBD1. J gave up 2 bases and V 7 bases, and 8 bases lay outside the gene matches. Germline loops: CDR1 MDHEN, CDR2 SYDVKM. There are 14 residues in the CDR3. CDR3 DNA: TGTGCCAGCAACCTTTACAGGGGTCCCTACGAGCAGTACTTC. Translated: CASNLYRGPYEQYF.

This chain joins TRBV4-1 and TRBJ2-2; possible D gene TRBD2, 5 bases. This CDR3 region has 14 residues. CDR1 is MGHRA, CDR2 YSYEKL, per germline. V lost 5 bases, J lost 2 bases, and 9 bases lay in between. The CDR3 nucleotides read TGCGCCAGCAGCTTAGCGCAAAACACCGGGGAGCTGTTTTTT. Translated: CASSLAQNTGELFF.

The CDR3 spells CASSSWTSGNPYEQYF. CDR3 sequence (DNA): TGTGCCAGCAGTTCTTGGACTAGCGGGAACCCCTACGAGCAGTACTTC. The chain uses TRBV27 and TRBJ2-7, with 12 bases that match TRBD2. Trimming took 4 bases from V and 2 from J; bases not matched to a gene: 6. Germline loops: CDR1 MNHEY, CDR2 SMNVEV (reference sequence). This CDR3 comprises 16 residues.